This T cell receptor beta chain appears in the sequencing data of a study of blood T cell repertoires in COVID-19. Study information: The analysed material was cDNA or gDNA that came from T cells, B-cell-depleted T cells, or PBMCs.

Individuals aged roughly 18 to 95 years were recruited from approximately 22 US areas. Cohorts were based on clinical histories the participants reported. V lost 9 bases and J 0 bases, leaving 5 bases between the germline ends. This CDR3 has 12 amino acids. Germline loops: CDR1 KGHDR, CDR2 SFDVKD. Study processing details: Reference gene primer amplification gave estimated nucleated cell counts. The method was immunoSEQ multiplex PCR; TCRdb's version includes in-frame clones alone and lacks a portion of them. Clone size and V and J calls were adopted from that table, with D and trimming inferred from the DNA. The profile shows under 200,000 clones, around 82% of them singletons.

Sequenced input: PBMCs or T cells enriched from blood (not recorded which). This sequence joins TRBV24-1 and TRBJ2-1, with D possibly being TRBD2 (5 bases). This clonotype was sampled from a woman between 50 and 59 years old in a cohort exposed to, infected with or recovered from COVID-19 (not recorded which). This chain's CDR3 is CATRDSYNEQFF. In DNA, the CDR3 is TGTGCCACCCGGGACTCCTACAATGAGCAGTTCTTC.